A selection of T cell receptor beta chains follows, all from one sample in a study of graft-versus-host responses after intestinal transplantation. TCRdb keeps only in-frame clones here, not all; method: immunoSEQ multiplex PCR. The top ten hold approximately 1.3% of the sample, which has 60,000 to 80,000 clones, 80% to 95% seen once. Their antigens are not known. The input for sequencing was unstimulated CD8+ T cells sorted from spleen or lymph node cells, taken before intestinal transplant. Receptors originate from a human donor who received an intestinal transplant. The CDR3 runs from the conserved cysteine through the conserved F or W. D genes are given only for firm matches. Clone size is given for some rows only: seen once, a few or many times, or a class if the clone is expanded.

d_gene	abundance	v_gene	len	j_gene	CDR3aa	CDR3nt
.	once	TRBV2	14	TRBJ2-2	CASSEALSVGELFF	TGTGCCAGCAGTGAAGCGCTGTCGGTGGGGGAGCTGTTTTTT
.	.	TRBV6-1	12	TRBJ1-2	CAIMGGTHGYTF	TGTGCCATCATGGGGGGGACTCATGGCTACACCTTC
TRBD1	.	TRBV5-6	11	TRBJ1-1	CASGQDTEAFF	TGTGCCAGCGGACAGGACACTGAAGCTTTCTTT
.	once	TRBV13	15	TRBJ2-7	CASSLGVGGLGEQYF	TGTGCCAGCAGCTTAGGCGTGGGGGGGCTAGGCGAGCAGTACTTC
.	.	TRBV7-3	16	TRBJ2-1	CASSSGAGTSYNEQFF	TGTGCCAGCAGCTCCGGGGCGGGGACCTCCTACAATGAGCAGTTCTTC
.	.	TRBV19	14	TRBJ1-6	CASSMLGVGSPLHF	TGTGCCAGTAGTATGCTAGGGGTAGGTTCACCCCTCCACTTT
TRBD1	.	TRBV13	17	TRBJ1-3	CASSSMTGGHSGNTIYF	TGTGCCAGCAGCTCGATGACAGGGGGCCACTCTGGAAACACCATATATTTT
.	.	TRBV2	14	TRBJ2-1	CASSDPTTYNEQFF	TGTGCCAGCAGCGACCCCACTACCTACAATGAGCAGTTCTTC
TRBD1	.	TRBV9	14	TRBJ1-1	CASSPRDRVTEAFF	TGTGCCAGCAGCCCCCGGGACAGGGTTACTGAAGCTTTCTTT
.	.	TRBV6-6	13	TRBJ2-7	CAAGTGTSYEQYF	TGTGCCGCAGGAACCGGGACTTCCTACGAGCAGTACTTC
.	.	TRBV7-9	11	TRBJ2-1	CASSYYNEQFF	TGTGCCAGCAGTTATTACAATGAGCAGTTCTTC
.	.	TRBV13	16	TRBJ1-4	CASSGQGPGANEKLFF	TGTGCCAGCAGCGGTCAGGGGCCCGGGGCTAATGAAAAACTGTTTTTT
.	.	TRBV27	13	TRBJ2-1	CASSLGRKNEQFF	TGTGCCAGCAGTTTAGGTAGAAAAAATGAGCAGTTCTTC
.	once	TRBV7-9	15	TRBJ2-5	CASSLALALQETQYF	TGTGCCAGCAGCTTAGCGTTGGCCCTCCAAGAGACCCAGTACTTC
.	once	TRBV27	13	TRBJ2-7	CASRPGGPYEQYF	TGTGCCAGCAGACCCGGGGGACCCTACGAGCAGTACTTC
.	.	TRBV6-5	14	TRBJ2-7	CASSYGAASYEQYF	TGTGCCAGCAGCTACGGGGCAGCTTCCTACGAGCAGTACTTC
.	.	TRBV12-5	14	TRBJ1-5	CASGFGQTDQPQHF	TGTGCTAGTGGTTTTGGGCAGACCGATCAGCCCCAGCATTTT